The sequence of this TCR beta chain was determined in a study of Ad26.COV2.S vaccination and SARS-CoV-2 variants. Trimming pared 1 base from V and 0 bases from J, leaving 13 bases between. Germline assignment: CDR1 GTSNPN and CDR2 SVGIG (reference sequence). CDR3 length: 16 amino acids. The count of this clone is one. The sample's treatment: about 20 received Ad26.COV2.S at low or high dose, single or two shots; about 5 received placebo; per-sample allocation not given. Day 63 after the first vaccine or placebo injection was the time point for sampling. Sequencing used immunoSEQ multiplex PCR; TCRdb keeps in-frame clones, though not all of them. The sample holds some 300,000 clones, about 85% seen once.

Sequences were derived from peripheral blood, sampled in a trial of Ad26.COV2.S vaccine versus placebo. The rearrangement links TRBV30 to TRBJ1-3; D remains ambiguous. The source of this sequence is a person between 18 and 60 years old who received the Ad26.COV2.S COVID-19 vaccine or a placebo. The CDR3 region is CAWSGRELISGNTIYF. CDR3 coding DNA: TGTGCCTGGAGTGGGAGGGAGCTTATCTCTGGAAACACCATATATTTT. The full variable domain, rest sourced from reference TRBV30 and TRBJ1-3, is SQTIHQWPATLVQPVGSPLSLECTVEGTSNPNLYWYRQAAGRGLQLLFYSVGIGQISSEVPQNLSASRPQDRQFILSSKKLLLSDSGFYLCAWSGRELISGNTIYFGEGSWLTVV.